Each of the 8 T cell receptor beta chains below was sequenced from the same sample in a study of PD-1 blockade in mismatch repair-deficient tumors. The table came from immunoSEQ multiplex PCR; TCRdb's copy has only in-frame clones and leaves some out. The sample holds about 19,000 clones; roughly 80% are singletons and the top ten take around 1.5%. Source: PBMCs, taken 52 weeks after starting pembrolizumab. Receptors originate from an adult with mismatch repair-deficient cancer.

V is TRBV6-1 and J is TRBJ2-7; D possibly corresponds to TRBD1 (6 bases). The ends were cut back, 5 bases at V and 6 bases at J, with 17 bases in the middle. Germline CDR1 MNHNS, CDR2 SASEGT. This CDR3 region has 14 residues. This chain's CDR3 is CASSSGEQGGEQYF. Written as DNA, the CDR3 is TGTGCCAGCAGTTCCGGAGAACAGGGTGGCGAGCAGTACTTC.

The rearrangement links TRBV6-6 to TRBJ1-4; D is possibly TRBD1 (5 bases). Germline values: CDR1 MNHNY, CDR2 SVGAGI (reference sequence). The CDR3 spans 11 residues. Trimming removed 10 bases from V and 7 bases from J, with 10 bases in between. The CDR3 sequence is CATTGGEKLFF. As DNA, the CDR3 is TGTGCCACCACGGGGGGTGAAAAACTGTTTTTT.

This chain connects TRBV7-2 to TRBJ2-5, with TRBD2 matching over 7 bases. This CDR3 comprises 18 residues. Germline CDR1 is SGHTA and CDR2 is FQGNSA. V was pared by 1 base and J by 5 bases, with 16 bases of the junction left unmatched. CDR3: CASSLGGRGGPPGETQYF. The CDR3 bases are TGTGCCAGCAGCTTAGGTGGTCGCGGGGGTCCACCAGGGGAGACCCAGTACTTC.

The rearrangement uses TRBV19 and TRBJ1-1; weak D call: TRBD1 (5 bases). Germline V gene sequence: CDR1 LNHDA, CDR2 SQIVND (reference sequence). V shed 3 bases and J shed 2 bases, with 16 bases lying between them. This CDR3 spans 16 amino acids. CDR3 DNA: TGTGCCAGTAGTATCTCGGGGGAAATGAGTAACACTGAAGCTTTCTTT. It is translated as CASSISGEMSNTEAFF.

The chain couples TRBV6-4 to TRBJ2-3; TRBD1 matches 11 bases. J gave up 4 bases and V 0 bases, and 0 bases lay outside the gene matches. The CDR3 is 15 residues long. The germline CDR1 and CDR2 sequences are MRHNA and SNTAGT. CDR3 region: CASSDSGQGADTQYF. CDR3 in DNA: TGTGCCAGCAGTGACTCGGGACAGGGGGCAGATACGCAGTATTTT.

The chain combines TRBV2 with TRBJ2-2; 10 bases match TRBD2. Losses at the gene ends were 7 bases for V and 4 bases for J; bases not matched to a gene: 6. This CDR3 has 15 residues. Germline CDR1 reads SNHLY; CDR2 reads FYNNEI. The CDR3 DNA is TGTGCCAGCACGTCTTCTAGCGGGAGCACCGGGGAGCTGTTTTTT. Residues: CASTSSSGSTGELFF.

J is TRBJ2-2 and V is TRBV7-3, with 12 bases matching TRBD1. CDR1 and CDR2 from the germline V gene are SGHTA and FQGTGA. The CDR3 contains 17 residues. The V and J ends lost 5 bases and 5 bases, in that order; junction bases with no gene match: 9. CDR3 residues: CASSRTGTGGGTGELFF. The DNA for the CDR3 is TGTGCCAGCAGCAGGACCGGGACAGGGGGCGGAACCGGGGAGCTGTTTTTT. Based on the CDR3 plus reference TRBV7-3 and TRBJ2-2, the full variable domain is GAGVSQTPSNKVTEKGKYVELRCDPISGHTALYWYRQSLGQGPEFLIYFQGTGAADDSGLPNDRFFAVRPEGSVSTLKIQRTERGDSAVYLCASSRTGTGGGTGELFFGEGSRLTVL.

The chain combines TRBV19 with TRBJ2-2; D possibly corresponds to TRBD1 (5 bases). Looked up from germline, CDR1 is LNHDA and CDR2 is SQIVND (reference sequence). V lost 0 bases and J lost 2, with 16 bases in between. This CDR3 region has 18 residues. CDR3: CASSIEGRVLGNTGELFF. CDR3 nucleotide sequence: TGTGCCAGTAGTATAGAAGGCAGGGTCCTTGGTAACACCGGGGAGCTGTTTTTT.